This entry concerns a single T cell receptor beta chain. Its antigen is not yet known. Base qualities are not at hand, and no much larger clone is one base apart. The sample belongs to a study of CD8 T cell repertoires and HIV-1 epitope variants (dated by TCRdb to the early 2020s). Background on the whole study: Twenty-five peptides representing autologous and known Gag and Nef epitope variants were each used to stimulate T cells in separate culture wells. Among the control conditions were a peptide pool of CMV, EBV and flu, the Ebola AY9 epitope serving as a negative control, and a well with no peptide. The epitopes tested covered three Gag epitope families plus Nef HW9 and YT9. The cultures were grown for ten to eleven days in IMDM with gentamicin, and half of the media was changed on days 3 and 7 with IL-2, IL-7 and IL-15 added. A total of more than 70 T cell cultures were run, with each culture condition done in triplicate except for one peptide, which was done in duplicate. An aliquot of 1M T cells was set aside as an uncultured baseline condition, separate from the roughly 87 T cell cultures. Using the EasySep Human T Cell Enrichment Kit, T cells were enriched and then co-cultured with an equal number of autologous T cell-negative cells acting as antigen-presenting cells.

The EasySep Human CD8+ T Cell Enrichment Kit was used on day 10 to isolate CD8+ T cells from every culture. Beyond this particular receptor, the publication reports: Eight or nine antigen-specific TCR beta clonotypes were identified, and six of them appeared cross-reactive for autologous or known escape epitope variants. Five or six clonotypes recognized the Nef KF9 family and one the HW9 family, with no responses to the TAALDMSHF plasma variant. Only TCR beta chains were identified by the assay, and proliferation to antigen, not T cell function or cytokine profile, was indicated.

Sequencing of TCR beta CDR3 regions was performed at survey depth on the immunoSEQ platform. The QIAamp DNA micro kit was used to extract genomic DNA from every cultured and uncultured CD8+ T cell population. For the original study's pipeline: Samples with fewer than 5,000 productive reads were excluded, which removed about 6.5% of the roughly 80 HIV peptide-stimulated cultures. Sequences were trimmed to CDR3 by a MANAFEST web app, and nonproductive sequences, CDR3s under 5 amino acids, and sequences not starting with C or ending with F/W were removed. To count as antigen-specific, a clonotype had to be expanded in at least 2 of 3 replicates compared with the no-peptide control at FDR 0.01, and only within one epitope family. In addition, a specific clonotype needed a frequency at least fivefold higher than in wells stimulated with peptides from other epitope families. Here the immuneACCESS table is served through TCRdb, limited to in-frame sequences with V and J called. Missing clones are a known gap in these copies; in checked studies unresolved V genes cover under half, and the rest lacks a known reason. That table furnishes V, J and clone size, whereas the DNA furnished D and trimming. The sample table contains 4,000 to 6,000 clones; only one count was recorded for about 70% of them. The ten largest clones take up roughly 45% of the sample.

The sequencing input was cultured CD8+ T cells derived from PBMCs. This sequence was found in a male donor with HIV.

Read as DNA, the sequence is TGTGCCAGCACCATCGACGGAGCATCCGGGGAGCTGTTTTTT. Translated, this is CASTIDGASGELFF. The V and J genes are TRBV6-4 and TRBJ2-2, with no confident D gene call. Deletion took 7 bases off V and 6 bases off J, with a span of 15 bases between the germline ends. The germline V gene supplies CDR1 MRHNA and CDR2 SNTAGT. The CDR3 runs 14 amino acids, cysteine and phenylalanine included. Only CDR3 DNA is held: 42 bases, read in frame from base 1.